This T cell receptor (beta chain) was found in a study of cytomegalovirus exposure and HLA in healthy donors. Study in general: About 200 million T cells yielded approximately 100 million unique TCR beta sequences, as an earlier analysis found. Assignment to the Caucasian-associated ancestry cluster applied to around 80% of the roughly 400 genotyped donors.

Study-wide results and limits: Serostatus for CMV was the only available immune exposure information. Sequencing likely produced, as an artifact, a cluster of highly shared sequence variants.

The primer mix had 60 Vbeta and 13 Jbeta primers. Here immunoSEQ multiplex PCR was the method, and the copy in TCRdb shows in-frame clones only, minus some. The sample carries 110,000 or so clones, around 75% recorded once. From germline, CDR1 is SQVTM and CDR2 ANQGSEA. The CDR3 is 13 residues long. The V gene lost 0 bases and the J gene lost 5 bases, with 10 bases spanning the gap. This clone was seen a single time. The antigen is undetermined. The receptor comes from a man aged 30 to 45 in good health and CMV-seronegative. This rearrangement joins TRBV29-1 to TRBJ2-5, with D possibly being TRBD2 (5 bases). The sample taken for sequencing was PBMCs. In DNA, the CDR3 is TGCAGCGTTGAAGAGGAGGTTCCGGAGACCCAGTACTTC. Its translation: CSVEEEVPETQYF. Complete variable domain (other parts from reference TRBV29-1 and TRBJ2-5): SAVISQKPSRDICQRGTSLTIQCQVDSQVTMMFWYRQQPGQSLTLIATANQGSEATYESGFVIDKFPISRPNLTFSTLTVSNMSPEDSSIYLCSVEEEVPETQYFGPGTRLLVL.